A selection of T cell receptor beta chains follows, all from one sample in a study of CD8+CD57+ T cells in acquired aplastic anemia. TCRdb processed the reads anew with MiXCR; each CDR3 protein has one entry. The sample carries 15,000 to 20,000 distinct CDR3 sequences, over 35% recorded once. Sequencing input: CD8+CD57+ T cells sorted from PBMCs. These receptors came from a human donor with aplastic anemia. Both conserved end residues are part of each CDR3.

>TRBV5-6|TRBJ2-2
CASSSNIAGPPTGELFF
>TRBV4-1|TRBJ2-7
CASSQDETTLFETNSYEQYF
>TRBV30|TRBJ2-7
CAWSVGGGGYEQYF
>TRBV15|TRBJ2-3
CATSRVGLAGGTDTQYF
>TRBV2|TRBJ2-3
CASLRGLTTDTQYF
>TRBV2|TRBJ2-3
CASSEIPWDTQYF
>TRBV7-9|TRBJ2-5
CASSFSGGYQETQYF
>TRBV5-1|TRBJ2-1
CASSFQAGGAAYNEQFF
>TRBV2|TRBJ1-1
CASSPRGRTEAFF
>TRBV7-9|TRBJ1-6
CASSLGRGGSPLHF